These 21 T cell receptor beta chains were sequenced from one sample in a study of shared clonotypes between healthy human individuals. Method: immunoSEQ multiplex PCR; TCRdb's copy keeps in-frame clones and lacks some. Here the sample spans about 2.3 million clones, just under 95% being singletons. The sequenced material came from naive CD4+ T cells from PBMCs. Subset noted: CD45RA+ positively selected. These receptors were obtained from a young man in good health. Some clones in this sample may be carry-over from other donors' samples.

V usage is TRBV11-2 and J usage is TRBJ2-7; no clear D gene. V lost 4 bases to trimming and J lost 0 bases, with 16 bases between them. This CDR3 is 16 amino acids long. The V gene's germline CDR1 is SGHAT and CDR2 FQNNGV. The CDR3 DNA is TGTGCCAGCAGCTCCCCTGATCCGGCAGCCTCCTACGAGCAGTACTTC. Protein sequence: CASSSPDPAASYEQYF.

This chain links TRBV7-2 with TRBJ2-4; D unclear. V dropped 3 bases and J dropped 6 bases, with 6 bases sitting between them. The CDR3 covers 12 residues. Germline V CDR1 and CDR2: SGHTA, FQGNSA. Written as DNA, the CDR3 is TGTGCCAGCAGCTTCAGCGCAAACATTCAGTACTTC. Its protein product is CASSFSANIQYF.

This clone appeared a single time. The V and J genes are TRBV5-5 and TRBJ2-5; unclear D gene. Germline-derived CDR1 and CDR2 are SGHKS and YYEKEE (reference sequence). This CDR3 is 13 amino acids long. Trimming left V 4 bases short and J 5 bases short, with 12 bases between. CDR3 bases: TGTGCCAGCAGCCGCGGCGATAGTGAGACCCAGTACTTC. It yields the protein CASSRGDSETQYF.

About this clone itself: Other DNA variants within this sample encode the same CDR3. The CDR3 loop is CASRGQNSNQPQHF. CDR3 sequence (DNA): TGTGCCAGCAGGGGACAGAACAGCAATCAGCCCCAGCATTTT. This rearrangement joins TRBV2 to TRBJ1-5; 7 bases agree with TRBD1. The CDR3 length is 14 residues. Germline V gives CDR1 SNHLY, CDR2 FYNNEI. Trimming at V came to 6 bases and at J to 1 base, leaving 3 bases not matched to a gene.

The rearrangement links TRBV12-5 to TRBJ2-1; the match to TRBD1 covers 9 bases. V lost 4 bases to trimming and J lost 9 bases; unmatched junction nucleotides: 4. Germline CDR1 is LGHNT and CDR2 is FRNRAP. The CDR3 consists of 13 residues. CDR3 protein: CASGWDRVTEQFF. The CDR3 DNA reads as TGTGCTAGTGGTTGGGACAGGGTCACTGAGCAGTTCTTC.

The V call is TRBV7-3, the J call TRBJ2-5; a possible D gene is TRBD2 (5 bases). Trimming took 5 bases from V and 5 from J, leaving 15 bases between them. There are 14 residues in the CDR3. The V gene's germline CDR1 is SGHTA and CDR2 FQGTGA. CDR3 region: CASSPEGNVETQYF. CDR3 in DNA: TGTGCCAGCAGCCCAGAGGGAAATGTTGAGACCCAGTACTTC.

The chain recombines TRBV6-4 with TRBJ2-3; 8 bases match TRBD2. CDR1 is MRHNA, CDR2 SNTAGT, per germline. J gave up 4 bases and V 0 bases, and 6 bases lay outside the gene matches. The CDR3 length is 16 residues. The CDR3 coding sequence is TGTGCCAGCAGTGACTCCCCAGCGGGAGACCCAGATACGCAGTATTTT. Its protein is CASSDSPAGDPDTQYF.

The chain links TRBV6-6 to TRBJ2-7; D unresolved. The CDR3 has 11 amino acids. CDR1 and CDR2 from the germline V gene are MNHNY and SVGAGI (reference sequence). Trimming removed 2 bases at V and 6 bases at J, with 5 bases between. The CDR3 loop is CASSYQGEQYF. The CDR3 bases are TGTGCCAGCAGTTACCAAGGCGAGCAGTACTTC.

The chain uses TRBV5-5 and TRBJ2-5; 11 bases match TRBD1. The J segment lost 1 base and the V segment lost 4 bases, leaving 3 bases of the junction unmatched. Germline CDR1 is SGHKS and CDR2 is YYEKEE (reference sequence). This CDR3 is built from 15 residues. The CDR3 loop reads CASSPGTGGQETQYF. CDR3 in DNA: TGTGCCAGCAGCCCGGGGACAGGGGGCCAAGAGACCCAGTACTTC.

The rearrangement links TRBV7-2 to TRBJ2-2, with 12 bases matching TRBD2. Germline CDR1 is SGHTA and CDR2 is FQGNSA. CDR3 length equals 16 residues. V lost 3 bases to trimming and J lost 4 bases; unmatched junction nucleotides: 3. CDR3 residues: CASSFGLAGLTGELFF. The DNA of the CDR3 is TGTGCCAGCAGCTTCGGACTAGCGGGGCTCACCGGGGAGCTGTTTTTT.

A word on this clone: Other DNA sequences in this specimen translate into the identical CDR3. The chain carries TRBV5-1 and TRBJ2-2; D gene unclear. CDR3 length equals 13 residues. Germline assignment: CDR1 SGHRS and CDR2 YFSETQ. V dropped 1 base and J dropped 5 bases, with 6 bases sitting between them. CDR3: CASSLLVTGELFF. CDR3 DNA: TGCGCCAGCAGCTTGCTAGTAACCGGGGAGCTGTTTTTT.

This chain joins TRBV6-1 and TRBJ2-1, with D hard to call. Germline CDR1 and CDR2: MNHNS and SASEGT. Trimming cost V 3 bases and J 8 bases, with 11 bases left between them. There are 13 residues in the CDR3. The CDR3 protein is CASSEHIWDEQFF. The CDR3 DNA reads TGTGCCAGCAGTGAGCATATATGGGATGAGCAGTTCTTC.

The chain links TRBV6-6 to TRBJ2-3; D ambiguous. This CDR3 is built from 15 residues. The V end lost 6 bases, the J end lost 2 bases, and 15 bases lay between the germline ends. Germline values: CDR1 MNHNY, CDR2 SVGAGI (reference sequence). CDR3 coding DNA: TGTGCCAGCAGAGATCCCCGCCCACCCACAGATACGCAGTATTTT. Its translation is CASRDPRPPTDTQYF.

A word on this clone: Other DNA sequences from this sample encode an identical CDR3 as well. The rearrangement joins TRBV28 to TRBJ2-5, with D unclear. The CDR3 length is 11 residues. Germline V gives CDR1 MDHEN, CDR2 SYDVKM. V was pared by 9 bases and J by 0 bases, with 5 bases between. CDR3 sequence reads: CASTDQETQYF. The CDR3 nucleotides are TGTGCCAGTACGGACCAAGAGACCCAGTACTTC.

The chain combines TRBV5-1 with TRBJ2-7; 8 bases are a match to TRBD1. The CDR3 has 15 residues. With V trimmed by 1 base and J by 5 bases, 8 bases remained unmatched. Per germline, CDR1 SGHRS and CDR2 YFSETQ. Here the CDR3 reads CASSLTGGSFDEQYF. In DNA, the CDR3 is TGCGCCAGCAGCTTGACAGGGGGGAGCTTCGACGAGCAGTACTTC.

The V call is TRBV7-9, the J call TRBJ1-4; D unresolved. Trimming took off 1 base at V and 0 bases at J, with 6 bases between the two ends. Germline V gene data show CDR1 as SEHNR and CDR2 as FQNEAQ (reference sequence). The CDR3 has 15 amino acids. Here the CDR3 reads CASSLGGTTNEKLFF. Written as DNA, the CDR3 is TGTGCCAGCAGCTTAGGTGGGACAACTAATGAAAAACTGTTTTTT.

This chain links TRBV5-1 with TRBJ1-4, with D possibly matching TRBD1 (5 bases). This CDR3 contains 14 residues. The ends were cut back, 4 bases at V and 8 bases at J, with 15 bases in the middle. Germline V lookup: CDR1 SGHRS, CDR2 YFSETQ. The CDR3 sequence: CASSRWGRREKLFF. In DNA form, the CDR3 reads TGCGCCAGCAGCCGGTGGGGGAGAAGAGAAAAACTGTTTTTT. The entire variable domain, with the rest obtained from reference TRBV5-1 and TRBJ1-4, is as follows: KAGVTQTPRYLIKTRGQQVTLSCSPISGHRSVSWYQQTPGQGLQFLFEYFSETQRNKGNFPGRFSGRQFSNSRSEMNVSTLELGDSALYLCASSRWGRREKLFFGSGTQLSVL.

The chain couples TRBV7-8 to TRBJ2-3, with 7 bases lining up with TRBD2. Trimming cost V 7 bases and J 8 bases; bases outside gene matches: 9. Germline V gene lookup returns CDR1 SGHVS and CDR2 FQNEAQ. The CDR3 spans 13 residues. The chain's CDR3 is CASTVITGGTQYF. The DNA for the CDR3 is TGTGCCAGCACCGTTATCACGGGGGGTACGCAGTATTTT. The full variable domain, with the rest looked up from reference TRBV7-8 and TRBJ2-3, is GAGVSQSPRYKVAKRGQDVALRCDPISGHVSLFWYQQALGQGPEFLTYFQNEAQLDKSGLPSDRFFAERPEGSVSTLKIQRTQQEDSAVYLCASTVITGGTQYFGPGTRLTVL.

This rearrangement joins TRBV10-1 to TRBJ2-2; TRBD2 matches at 10 bases. The CDR3 extends over 15 amino acids. CDR1 is WNHNN, CDR2 SYGVQD, per germline (reference sequence). V dropped 6 bases and J dropped 6; count of bases not matched to a gene: 7. For the CDR3, the DNA is TGCGCCAGCAGCCCTCTAGCGGGAGAGGCCGGGGAGCTGTTTTTT. Amino acids: CASSPLAGEAGELFF.

The chain combines TRBV7-6 with TRBJ1-1; D is possibly TRBD1 (6 bases). This CDR3 is 14 amino acids long. V was trimmed by 1 base and J by 4 bases, leaving 10 bases between them. Germline V lookup: CDR1 SGHVS, CDR2 FNYEAQ. CDR3 residues: CASSLVGGLTEAFF. The CDR3 region has the DNA TGTGCCAGCAGCTTAGTTGGGGGGCTCACTGAAGCTTTCTTT.

The count of this clone is one. This chain uses TRBV7-9 with TRBJ1-1; weak D call: TRBD1 (5 bases). V was clipped by 3 bases and J by 5 bases, with 16 bases between them. This CDR3 is 15 amino acids long. Germline assignment: CDR1 SEHNR and CDR2 FQNEAQ (reference sequence). The CDR3 coding sequence is TGTGCCAGCAGCTTTTGGGCAGGGAATAAGACTGAAGCTTTCTTT. Translated: CASSFWAGNKTEAFF.